These T cell receptor beta chains were read from a single sample in a study of identical twins. TCRdb re-called the 5' RACE reads through MiXCR, storing one row per CDR3 protein. The sample has 250,000 or so distinct CDR3 sequences; about 8.5% are singletons. Separately, the same data were catalogued under a study of yellow fever vaccine responses in identical twins.

The sequencing input was CD8+ T cells sorted from blood. Source of these receptors: a woman younger than 35 in good health. Both conserved end residues are part of each CDR3. Fields, in order: J gene, D gene, clone size, V gene, CDR3 DNA, CDR3 protein. D genes are given only for firm matches. Not every row has a clone size; where given, it reads once, few, many or a size class.

>TRBJ1-1|NA|few|TRBV12-3/TRBV12-4
TGTGCCAGCAGCCTGTACAGGGAAGGGACTGAAGCTTTCTTT
CASSLYREGTEAFF
>TRBJ1-2|NA|few|TRBV7-2
TGTGCCAGCAGCTTAGTTCCTGGGGGCGGTGATGGCTACACCTTC
CASSLVPGGGDGYTF
>TRBJ2-3|TRBD1|few|TRBV7-6
TGTGCCAGCAGCTCCCCCGAGGGGGCGGATACGCAGTATTTT
CASSSPEGADTQYF
>TRBJ2-7|TRBD1|few|TRBV5-1
TGCGCCAGCAGCCCGTGGGACAGTGGCTCCTACGAGCAGTACTTC
CASSPWDSGSYEQYF
>TRBJ2-3|NA|few|TRBV6-2/TRBV6-3
TGTGCCAGCAGTATCGACAAATCCCCGGAGTATTTT
CASSIDKSPEYF
>TRBJ2-7|TRBD2|NA|TRBV20-1
TGCAGTGCCGCTAGTTCCCCCCCGGGACTAGCGGTTCACTACGAGCAGTACTTC
CSAASSPPGLAVHYEQYF
>TRBJ2-1|NA|few|TRBV7-9
TGTGCCAGCACCCCAGACCCTTCCGAGCAGTTCTTC
CASTPDPSEQFF
>TRBJ2-5|TRBD1|few|TRBV29-1
TGCAGCGTGGACAGGGGCCTCCAAGAGACCCAGTACTTC
CSVDRGLQETQYF
>TRBJ1-1|NA|many|TRBV4-1
TGCGCCAGCAGCCAAGATACTTCGGAGAACACTGAAGCTTTCTTT
CASSQDTSENTEAFF
>TRBJ1-1|TRBD1|many|TRBV12-3/TRBV12-4
TGTGCCAGCAGTTCGACAGGGACCACTGAAGCTTTCTTT
CASSSTGTTEAFF
>TRBJ1-5|TRBD1|NA|TRBV27
TGTGCCAGCAGTCCCGGGACAGGTTGGTCGGCCCAGCATTTT
CASSPGTGWSAQHF
>TRBJ1-4|TRBD1|NA|TRBV4-3
TGCGCCAGCAGCCAAGATGGGGACAGGGGATACGAAAAACTGTTTTTT
CASSQDGDRGYEKLFF
>TRBJ2-7|TRBD1|many|TRBV16
TGTGCCAGCAGCCAGGGACAGGTCTACGAGCAGTACTTC
CASSQGQVYEQYF
>TRBJ2-7|NA|many|TRBV7-9
TGTGCCAGCAGCAAAGATTTCTACGAGCAGTACTTC
CASSKDFYEQYF
>TRBJ2-1|TRBD1|NA|TRBV14
TGTGCCAGCAGCCACCGGACAGGGGGTTCCTACAATGAGCAGTTCTTC
CASSHRTGGSYNEQFF
>TRBJ2-5|NA|many|TRBV7-9
TGTGCCAGCAGCTTATTTCTTCGGGGTGCGGAGACCCAGTACTTC
CASSLFLRGAETQYF
>TRBJ2-3|NA|NA|TRBV27
TGTGCCAGCAGCCCGCCTCTTAGCGCAGATACGCAGTATTTT
CASSPPLSADTQYF
>TRBJ1-2|TRBD1|NA|TRBV28
TGTGCCAGCAGTTTATATGGGGTGACAGGGAACTATGGCTACACCTTC
CASSLYGVTGNYGYTF
>TRBJ1-1|NA|many|TRBV27
TGTGCCAGCATACGGGGGACTGAAGCTTTCTTT
CASIRGTEAFF
>TRBJ2-7|TRBD1|NA|TRBV4-3
TGCGCCAGCAGCCAAGCAGGACAGGGTCAATACGAGCAGTACTTC
CASSQAGQGQYEQYF
>TRBJ1-2|TRBD1|many|TRBV24-1
TGTGCCACCAGGGGACAGGGTGACTATGGCTACACCTTC
CATRGQGDYGYTF
>TRBJ1-3|NA|many|TRBV29-1
TGCAGCGTTGAAGATCCGCAGACCTCTGGAAACACCATATATTTT
CSVEDPQTSGNTIYF
>TRBJ2-3|NA|NA|TRBV4-2
TGTGCCAGCAGCCAAGATCTTCGGTCCCTCGGCACAGATACGCAGTATTTT
CASSQDLRSLGTDTQYF
>TRBJ2-1|NA|few|TRBV11-2
TGTGCCAGCAGCTATGAGGTTCGCGGGGGCGATGAGCAGTTCTTC
CASSYEVRGGDEQFF
>TRBJ2-3|TRBD1|many|TRBV28
TGTGCCAGCCGACCCACCATTACAGGGGGAGATACGCAGTATTTT
CASRPTITGGDTQYF
>TRBJ2-7|NA|NA|TRBV7-2
TGTGCCAGCAGCTTAATACTAGGCGAGCAGTACTTC
CASSLILGEQYF
>TRBJ2-4|NA|few|TRBV10-3
TGTGCCACGCGCCGGGTAGAAATAGCCAAAAACATTCAGTACTTC
CATRRVEIAKNIQYF
>TRBJ2-6|NA|few|TRBV4-1
TGCGCCAGCAGCCAAGGGGTTTGGCAGACCTTCTCTGGGGCCAACGTCCTGACTTTC
CASSQGVWQTFSGANVLTF
>TRBJ2-7|NA|many|TRBV20-1
TGCAGTGCTAGAACGGGCAGCCAGGGCTACGAGCAGTACTTC
CSARTGSQGYEQYF
>TRBJ1-2|NA|many|TRBV5-6
TGTGCCAGCAGTCCCGGGACATCCGACTATGGCTACACCTTC
CASSPGTSDYGYTF
>TRBJ2-7|TRBD1|NA|TRBV27
TGTGCCAGCAGTCACCCACAGGGGGCCCACGAGCAGTACTTC
CASSHPQGAHEQYF
>TRBJ2-7|NA|NA|TRBV2
TGTGCCAGCAGTGAAGGCAGCGCTCGAGAGCAGTACTTC
CASSEGSAREQYF
>TRBJ2-7|NA|NA|TRBV25-1
TGTGCCAGCAGTGAAGGTGGCGCGACCTACGAGCAGTACTTC
CASSEGGATYEQYF
>TRBJ2-7|NA|NA|TRBV21-1
TGTGCCAGCAGTTACGAGGACAGCTCCTACGAGCAGTACTTC
CASSYEDSSYEQYF
>TRBJ2-7|TRBD2|many|TRBV11-1
TGTGCCAGCAGCCCCGGGACTAGCGGGAGGGTCCAACCCTCCTACGAGCAGTACTTC
CASSPGTSGRVQPSYEQYF
>TRBJ1-1|TRBD1|many|TRBV5-1
TGCGCCAGCAGCCATGGAATGGACAGGTTCATGAACACTGAAGCTTTCTTT
CASSHGMDRFMNTEAFF
>TRBJ2-1|NA|few|TRBV7-9
TGTGCCAGCAGCTTAATTGGAAATGAGCAGTTCTTC
CASSLIGNEQFF
>TRBJ2-7|NA|few|TRBV20-1
TGCAGTGCTAGAGATCAATGGACAGTTTCCTACGAGCAGTACTTC
CSARDQWTVSYEQYF
>TRBJ1-1|NA|NA|TRBV28
TGTGCCAGCAGCTTAACCACAGTGAACACTGAAGCTTTCTTT
CASSLTTVNTEAFF
>TRBJ1-6|NA|few|TRBV27
TGTGCCAGCAGTTCCCTGACAGGCTATAATTCACCCCTCCACTTT
CASSSLTGYNSPLHF
>TRBJ2-7|NA|NA|TRBV7-2
TGTGCCAGCAGCTTGGACGTGAGGTCCCAGTGGTACGAGCAGTACTTC
CASSLDVRSQWYEQYF
>TRBJ2-7|TRBD2|NA|TRBV12-3/TRBV12-4
TGTGCCAGCAGTCCGGGACTAGCGGGAAAGCAGTACTTC
CASSPGLAGKQYF
>TRBJ2-2|NA|many|TRBV7-9
TGTGCCAGCAGCTTATCAGGGGTGAACACCGGGGAGCTGTTTTTT
CASSLSGVNTGELFF
>TRBJ2-7|NA|NA|TRBV7-9
TGTGCCAGCAGCTTAGCGCGCCGGTCCTACGAGCAGTACTTC
CASSLARRSYEQYF
>TRBJ2-3|TRBD2|few|TRBV6-5
TGTGCCAGCAGTTACTCGCGCGGGAGGGCGGATACGCAGTATTTT
CASSYSRGRADTQYF